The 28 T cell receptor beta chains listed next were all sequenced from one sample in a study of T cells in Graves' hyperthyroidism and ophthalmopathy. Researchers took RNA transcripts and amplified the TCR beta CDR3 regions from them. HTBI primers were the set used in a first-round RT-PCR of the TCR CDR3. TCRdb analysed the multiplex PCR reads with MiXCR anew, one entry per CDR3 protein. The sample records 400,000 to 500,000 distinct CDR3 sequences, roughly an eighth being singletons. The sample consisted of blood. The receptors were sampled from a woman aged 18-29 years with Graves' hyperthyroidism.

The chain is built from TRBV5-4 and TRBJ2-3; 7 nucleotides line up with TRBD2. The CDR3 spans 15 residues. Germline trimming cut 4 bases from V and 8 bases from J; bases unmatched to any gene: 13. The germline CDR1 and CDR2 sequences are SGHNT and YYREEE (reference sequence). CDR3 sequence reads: CASSVDREAGRTQYF. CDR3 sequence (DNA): TGTGCCAGCAGCGTCGATCGGGAGGCGGGGCGTACGCAGTATTTT.

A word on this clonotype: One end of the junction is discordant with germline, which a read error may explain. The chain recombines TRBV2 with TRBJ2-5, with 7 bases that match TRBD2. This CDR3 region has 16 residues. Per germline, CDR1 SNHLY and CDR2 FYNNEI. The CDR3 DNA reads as TGCGCCAGCAGTCAAAGCGGGGCCTTCCTCCAAGAGACCCAGTACTTC. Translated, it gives CASSQSGAFLQETQYF.

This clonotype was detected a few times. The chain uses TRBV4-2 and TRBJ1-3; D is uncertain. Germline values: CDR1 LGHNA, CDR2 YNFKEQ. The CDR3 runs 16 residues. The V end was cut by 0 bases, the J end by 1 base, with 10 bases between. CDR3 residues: CASSQEWYVSGNTIYF. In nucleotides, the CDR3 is TGTGCCAGCAGCCAAGAGTGGTACGTTTCTGGAAACACCATATATTTT.

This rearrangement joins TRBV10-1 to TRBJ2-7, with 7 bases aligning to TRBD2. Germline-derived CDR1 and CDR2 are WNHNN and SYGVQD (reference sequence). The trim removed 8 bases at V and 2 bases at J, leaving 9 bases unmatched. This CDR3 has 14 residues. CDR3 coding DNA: TGCGCCAGCTTGACGGGGGGAACGACCTACGAGCAGTACTTC. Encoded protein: CASLTGGTTYEQYF.

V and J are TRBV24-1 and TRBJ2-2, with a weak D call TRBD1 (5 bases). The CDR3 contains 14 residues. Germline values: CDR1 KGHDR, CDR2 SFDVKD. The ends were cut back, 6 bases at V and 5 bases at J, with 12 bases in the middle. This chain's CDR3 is CATSRQGWTGELFF. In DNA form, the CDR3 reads TGTGCCACCAGTCGGCAGGGATGGACCGGGGAGCTGTTTTTT.

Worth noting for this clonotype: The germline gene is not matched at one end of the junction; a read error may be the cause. The CDR3 here is CASSAGTAPDTQCF. CDR3 DNA: TGTGCCAGCAGCGCTGGGACTGCCCCAGATACGCAGTGTTTT. This sequence joins TRBV9 and TRBJ2-3; TRBD2 might be the D (6 bases). The germline CDR1 and CDR2 sequences are SGDLS and YYNGEE. The CDR3 covers 14 residues. Combining the CDR3 with reference TRBV9 and TRBJ2-3 gives the whole variable domain DSGVTQTPKHLITATGQRVTLRCSPRSGDLSVYWYQQSLDQGLQFLIQYYNGEERAKGNILERFSAQQFPDLHSELNLSSLELGDSALYFCASSAGTAPDTQCFGPGTRLTVL.

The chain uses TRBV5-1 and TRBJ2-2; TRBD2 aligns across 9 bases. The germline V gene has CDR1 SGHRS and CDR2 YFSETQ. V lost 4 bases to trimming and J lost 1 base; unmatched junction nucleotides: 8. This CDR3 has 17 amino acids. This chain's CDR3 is CASSRLAGARNTGELFF. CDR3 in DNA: TGCGCCAGCAGCCGATTAGCGGGAGCCAGGAACACCGGGGAGCTGTTTTTT.

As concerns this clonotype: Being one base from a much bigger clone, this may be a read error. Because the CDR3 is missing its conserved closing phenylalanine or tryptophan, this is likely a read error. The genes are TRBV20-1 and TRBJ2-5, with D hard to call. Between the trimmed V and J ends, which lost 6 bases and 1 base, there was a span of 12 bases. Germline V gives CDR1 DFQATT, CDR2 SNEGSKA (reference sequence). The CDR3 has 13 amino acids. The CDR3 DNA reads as TGCAGTGCCCCTCTCCAAACCCAAGAGACCCAGTACGTC. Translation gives CSAPLQTQETQYV.

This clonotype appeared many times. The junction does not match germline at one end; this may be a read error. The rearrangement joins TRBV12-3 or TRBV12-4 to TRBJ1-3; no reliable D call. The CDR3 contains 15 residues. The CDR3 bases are TGTGCCGGCAGCGGAGACGGTCTCTCTGGAAACACCATATATTTT. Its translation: CAGSGDGLSGNTIYF.

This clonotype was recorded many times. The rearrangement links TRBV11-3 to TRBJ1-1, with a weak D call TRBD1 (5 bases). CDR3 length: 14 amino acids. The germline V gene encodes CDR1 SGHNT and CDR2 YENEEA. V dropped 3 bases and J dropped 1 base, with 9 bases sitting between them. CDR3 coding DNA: TGTGCCAGCAGCTTGGCCGGACAGAACACTGAAGCTTTCTTT. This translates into CASSLAGQNTEAFF. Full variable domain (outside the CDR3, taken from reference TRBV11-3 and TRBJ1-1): EAGVVQSPRYKIIEKKQPVAFWCNPISGHNTLYWYLQNLGQGPELLIRYENEEAVDDSQLPKDRFSAERLKGVDSTLKIQPAELGDSAVYLCASSLAGQNTEAFFGQGTRLTVV.

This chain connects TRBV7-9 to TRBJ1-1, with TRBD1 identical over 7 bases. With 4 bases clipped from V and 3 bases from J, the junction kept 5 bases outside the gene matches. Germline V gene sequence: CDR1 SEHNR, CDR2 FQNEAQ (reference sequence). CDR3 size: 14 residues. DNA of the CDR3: TGTGCCAGCAGCTCGGACAGGAGGGACACTGAAGCTTTCTTT. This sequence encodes CASSSDRRDTEAFF.

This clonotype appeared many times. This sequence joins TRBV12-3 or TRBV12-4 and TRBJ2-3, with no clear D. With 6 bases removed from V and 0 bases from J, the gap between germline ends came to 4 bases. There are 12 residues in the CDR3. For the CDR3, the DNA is TGTGCCAGCAGCCCCAGCACAGATACGCAGTATTTT. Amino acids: CASSPSTDTQYF.

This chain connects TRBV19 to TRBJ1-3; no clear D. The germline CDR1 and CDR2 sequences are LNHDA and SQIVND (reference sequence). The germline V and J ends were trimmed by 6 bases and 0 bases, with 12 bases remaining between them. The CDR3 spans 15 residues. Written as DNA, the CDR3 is TGTGCCAGTAGGGCCTGGCCGAGCTCTGGAAACACCATATATTTT. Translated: CASRAWPSSGNTIYF.

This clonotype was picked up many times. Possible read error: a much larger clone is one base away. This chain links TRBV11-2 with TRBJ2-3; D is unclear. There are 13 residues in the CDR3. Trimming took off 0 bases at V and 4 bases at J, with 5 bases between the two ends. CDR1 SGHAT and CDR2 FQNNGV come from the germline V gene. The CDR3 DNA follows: TGTGCCAGCAGCTTAGATCTCCCAGATACGCAGTATTTT. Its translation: CASSLDLPDTQYF.

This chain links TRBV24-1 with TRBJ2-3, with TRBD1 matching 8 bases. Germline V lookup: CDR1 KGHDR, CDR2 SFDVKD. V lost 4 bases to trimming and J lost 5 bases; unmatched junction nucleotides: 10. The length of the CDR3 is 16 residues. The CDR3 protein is CATSELAGGRLDTQYF. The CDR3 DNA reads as TGTGCCACCAGTGAGTTGGCAGGGGGCCGGTTAGATACGCAGTATTTT.

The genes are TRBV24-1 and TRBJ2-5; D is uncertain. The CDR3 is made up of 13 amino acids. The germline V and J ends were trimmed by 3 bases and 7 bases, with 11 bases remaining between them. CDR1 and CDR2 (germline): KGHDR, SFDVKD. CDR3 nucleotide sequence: TGTGCCACCAGTGATCTGGGGTACGGGACCCAGTACTTC. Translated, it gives CATSDLGYGTQYF.

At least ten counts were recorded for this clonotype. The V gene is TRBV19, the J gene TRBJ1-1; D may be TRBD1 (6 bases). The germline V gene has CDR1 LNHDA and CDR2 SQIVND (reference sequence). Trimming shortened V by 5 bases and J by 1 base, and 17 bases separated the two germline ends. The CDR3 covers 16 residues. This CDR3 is CASSARTDQANTEAFF. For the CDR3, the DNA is TGTGCCAGTAGTGCAAGGACAGACCAGGCGAACACTGAAGCTTTCTTT.

The CDR3, as DNA: TGTGCCACCGGGGGTAGCGGGAGAGTCGGCACCGGGGAGCTGTTTTTT. It specifies CATGGSGRVGTGELFF. This chain connects TRBV12-3 or TRBV12-4 to TRBJ2-2; 9 nucleotides align to TRBD2. Trimming removed 10 bases from V and 4 bases from J; junction bases left unmatched: 13. The CDR3 length is 16 residues.

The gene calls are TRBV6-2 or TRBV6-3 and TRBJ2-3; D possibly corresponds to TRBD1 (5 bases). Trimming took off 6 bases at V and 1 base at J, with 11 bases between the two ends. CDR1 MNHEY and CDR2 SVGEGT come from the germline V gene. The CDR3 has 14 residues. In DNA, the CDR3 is TGTGCCAGCAGGGGTAGGGGCCGCACAGATACGCAGTATTTT. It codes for CASRGRGRTDTQYF.

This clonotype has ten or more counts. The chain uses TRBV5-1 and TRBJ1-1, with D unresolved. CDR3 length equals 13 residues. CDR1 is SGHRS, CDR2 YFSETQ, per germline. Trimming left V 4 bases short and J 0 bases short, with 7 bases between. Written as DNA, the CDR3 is TGCGCCAGCAGCAACAACATGAACACTGAAGCTTTCTTT. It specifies CASSNNMNTEAFF.

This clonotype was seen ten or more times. The CDR3 DNA reads as TGTGCCAGCAGTCGCGGACAGATTAATGAAAAACTGTTTTTT. This sequence encodes CASSRGQINEKLFF. The chain has TRBV3-1 and TRBJ1-4, with a weak D call TRBD1 (6 bases). The length of the CDR3 is 14 residues. V lost 6 bases to trimming and J lost 4 bases, with 12 bases between them. Looked up from germline, CDR1 is LGHDT and CDR2 is YNNKEL (reference sequence).

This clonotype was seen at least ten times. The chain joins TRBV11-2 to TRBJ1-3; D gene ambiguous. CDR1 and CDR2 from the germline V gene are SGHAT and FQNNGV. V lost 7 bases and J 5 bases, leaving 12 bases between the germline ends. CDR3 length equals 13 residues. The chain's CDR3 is CASTTGSRNTIYF. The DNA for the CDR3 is TGTGCCAGCACCACGGGTTCAAGAAACACCATATATTTT.

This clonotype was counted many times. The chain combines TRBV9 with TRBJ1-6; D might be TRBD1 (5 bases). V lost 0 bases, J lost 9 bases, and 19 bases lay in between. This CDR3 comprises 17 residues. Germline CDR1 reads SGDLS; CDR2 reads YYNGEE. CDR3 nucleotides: TGTGCCAGCAGCGTAGCCCCAACAACCAGGGAGGGTTCACCCCTCCACTTT. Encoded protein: CASSVAPTTREGSPLHF.

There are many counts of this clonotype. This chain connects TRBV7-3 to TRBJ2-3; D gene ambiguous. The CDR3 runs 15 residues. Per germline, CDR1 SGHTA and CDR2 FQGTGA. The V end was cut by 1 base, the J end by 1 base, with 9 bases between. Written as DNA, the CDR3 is TGTGCCAGCAGCTTAAAGTTTGGGGGCACAGATACGCAGTATTTT. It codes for CASSLKFGGTDTQYF.

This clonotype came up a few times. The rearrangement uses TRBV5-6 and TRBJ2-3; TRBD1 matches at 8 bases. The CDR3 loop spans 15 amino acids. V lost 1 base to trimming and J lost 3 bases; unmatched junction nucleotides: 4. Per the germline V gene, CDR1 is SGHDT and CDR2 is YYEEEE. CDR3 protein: CASSLTDRVTDTQYF. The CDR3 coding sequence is TGTGCCAGCAGCTTGACGGACAGGGTAACAGATACGCAGTATTTT.

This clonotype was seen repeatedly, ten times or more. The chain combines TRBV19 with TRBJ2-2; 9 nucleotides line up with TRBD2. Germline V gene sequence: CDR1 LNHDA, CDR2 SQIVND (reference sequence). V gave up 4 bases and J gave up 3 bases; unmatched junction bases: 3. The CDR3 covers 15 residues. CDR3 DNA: TGTGCCAGTAGTAGGTCTAGCGGGGACACCGGGGAGCTGTTTTTT. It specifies CASSRSSGDTGELFF.

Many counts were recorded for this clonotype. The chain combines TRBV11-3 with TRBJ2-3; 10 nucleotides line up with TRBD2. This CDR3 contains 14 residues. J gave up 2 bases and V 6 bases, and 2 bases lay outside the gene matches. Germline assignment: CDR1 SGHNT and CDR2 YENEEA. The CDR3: CASRLAGTTDTQYF. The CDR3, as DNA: TGTGCCAGCAGACTAGCGGGGACCACAGATACGCAGTATTTT.

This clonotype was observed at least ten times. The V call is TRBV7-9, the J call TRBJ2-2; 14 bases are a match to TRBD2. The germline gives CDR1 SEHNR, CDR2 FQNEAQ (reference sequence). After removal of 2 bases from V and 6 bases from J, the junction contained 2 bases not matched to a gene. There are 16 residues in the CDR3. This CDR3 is CASSLRGLAGAGELFF. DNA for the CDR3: TGTGCCAGCAGCTTAAGGGGACTAGCGGGAGCCGGGGAGCTGTTTTTT. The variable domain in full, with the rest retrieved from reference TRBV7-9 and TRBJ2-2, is DTGVSQNPRHKITKRGQNVTFRCDPISEHNRLYWYRQTLGQGPEFLTYFQNEAQLEKSRLLSDRFSAERPKGSFSTLEIQRTEQGDSAMYLCASSLRGLAGAGELFFGEGSRLTVL.